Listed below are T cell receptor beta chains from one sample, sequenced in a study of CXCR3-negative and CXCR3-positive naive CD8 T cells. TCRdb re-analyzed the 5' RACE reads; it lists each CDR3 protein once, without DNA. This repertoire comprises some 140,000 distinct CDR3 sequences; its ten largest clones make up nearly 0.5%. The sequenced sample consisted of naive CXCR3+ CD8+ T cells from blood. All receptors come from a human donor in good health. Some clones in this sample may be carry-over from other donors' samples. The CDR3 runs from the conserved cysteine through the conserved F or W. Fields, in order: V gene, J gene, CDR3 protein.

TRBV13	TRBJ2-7	CASSLGIPYEQYF
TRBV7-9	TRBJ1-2	CASSSSWDRYGYTF
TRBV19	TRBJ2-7	CASSIRPSGYDEQYF
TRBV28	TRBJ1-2	CASNPYATTGTLGDF
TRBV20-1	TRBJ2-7	CSVSSGPKTNPSYEQYF
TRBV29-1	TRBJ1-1	CSVEGLDTEAFF
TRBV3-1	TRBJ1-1	CASSQERNTEAFF
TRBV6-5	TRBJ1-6	CASSYGQGDSPLHF
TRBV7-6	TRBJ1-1	CASSLVRGQGPTNTEAFF
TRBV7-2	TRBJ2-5	CASSPGGPPYQETQYF
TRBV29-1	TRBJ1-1	CSVEGRTGLNTEAFF
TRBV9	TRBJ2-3	CASSETSIPTDTQYF
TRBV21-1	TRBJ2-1	CASSIHSYNEQFF
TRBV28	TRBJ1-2	CASSPLSGGAFAGYTF
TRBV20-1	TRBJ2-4	CSAQGSNPGRTKNIQYF
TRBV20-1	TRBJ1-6	CSARDEMDWTGHNSPLHF
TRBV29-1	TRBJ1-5	CSVWTGGSNQPQHF
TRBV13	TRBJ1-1	CASSSSSQAGEAFF
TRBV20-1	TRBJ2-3	CSARDPLLAGVTDTQYF
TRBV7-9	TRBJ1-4	CASSLPGGREKLFF
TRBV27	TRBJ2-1	CASSYFPGQGAIYNEQFF
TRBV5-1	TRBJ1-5	CASSLGSGGSNPPQHF
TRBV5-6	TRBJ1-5	CASSSGSTSNQPQHF
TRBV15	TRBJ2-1	CATTYYYNEQFF